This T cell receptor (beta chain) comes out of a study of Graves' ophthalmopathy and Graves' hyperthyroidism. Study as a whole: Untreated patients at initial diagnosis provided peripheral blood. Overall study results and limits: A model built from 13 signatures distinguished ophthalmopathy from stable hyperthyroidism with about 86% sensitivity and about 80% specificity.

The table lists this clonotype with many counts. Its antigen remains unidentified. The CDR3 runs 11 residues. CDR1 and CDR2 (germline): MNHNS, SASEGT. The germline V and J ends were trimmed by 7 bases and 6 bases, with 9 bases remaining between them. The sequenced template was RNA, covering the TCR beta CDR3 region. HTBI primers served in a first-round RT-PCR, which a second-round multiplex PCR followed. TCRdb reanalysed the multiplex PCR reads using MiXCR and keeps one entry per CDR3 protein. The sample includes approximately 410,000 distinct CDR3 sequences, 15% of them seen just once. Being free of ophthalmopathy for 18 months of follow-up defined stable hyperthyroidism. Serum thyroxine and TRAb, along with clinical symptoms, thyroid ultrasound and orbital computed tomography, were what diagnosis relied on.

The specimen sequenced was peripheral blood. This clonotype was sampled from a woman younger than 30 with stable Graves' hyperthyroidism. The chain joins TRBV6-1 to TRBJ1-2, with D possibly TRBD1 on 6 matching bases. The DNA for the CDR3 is TGTGCCAGCACCGCAGGGGATGGCTACACCTTC. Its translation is CASTAGDGYTF.